This is a list of T cell receptor beta chains from one sample in a study of T cell changes during pregnancy in multiple sclerosis. Sequencing used immunoSEQ multiplex PCR; TCRdb keeps in-frame clones, though not all of them. The sample gives around 46,000 clones, 80% to 90% of which show up once; approximately 8% is in the top ten. Here the sequenced sample was CD8+ T cells from peripheral blood mononuclear cells, taken in the second trimester of pregnancy. The receptors stem from a female donor with multiple sclerosis, enrolled in a pregnancy study. CDR3s include the opening cysteine and the closing phenylalanine or tryptophan. The order of the fields is clone size, D gene, J gene, V gene, CDR3 protein, CDR3 DNA. D genes are given only for firm matches. Expanded clones are given a class, and other clones once, few, many or no size at all.

>-|-|TRBJ1-5|TRBV19
CASSPDNPHVYSNQPQHF
TGTGCCAGTAGTCCGGACAACCCGCACGTTTATAGCAATCAGCCCCAGCATTTT
>-|-|TRBJ2-5|TRBV2
CASSDHGRETQYF
TGTGCCAGCAGTGATCATGGGCGAGAGACCCAGTACTTC
>-|-|TRBJ1-6|TRBV11-2
CASSSGSSVAPLHF
TGTGCCAGCAGCTCGGGATCCTCCGTGGCACCCCTCCACTTT
>-|-|TRBJ1-5|TRBV12-2
CASRLEHNQPQHF
TGTGCAAGTCGCTTAGAGCATAATCAGCCCCAGCATTTT
>-|TRBD1|TRBJ2-6|TRBV7-9
CASSHNTGVVSGANVLTF
TGTGCCAGCAGCCACAATACAGGGGTCGTCTCTGGGGCCAACGTCCTGACTTTC
>-|-|TRBJ1-5|TRBV7-3
CASSRTAGIGEPQHF
TGTGCCAGCAGCAGGACAGCCGGTATAGGTGAGCCCCAGCATTTT
>once|-|TRBJ2-7|TRBV5-6
CASSLGLGGYEQYF
TGTGCCAGCAGCTTGGGACTAGGAGGTTACGAGCAGTACTTC
>-|TRBD2|TRBJ2-3|TRBV13
CASRVAGGPTDTQYF
TGTGCCAGCAGAGTAGCGGGGGGGCCAACAGATACGCAGTATTTT
>once|TRBD1|TRBJ1-6|TRBV13
CASSLAGQELNNSPLHF
TGTGCCAGCAGCTTAGCGGGACAGGAATTAAATAATTCACCCCTCCACTTT
>-|TRBD1|TRBJ1-2|TRBV7-9
CASSPLRGQSQGSGYTF
TGTGCCAGCAGCCCTCTAAGGGGACAGAGTCAGGGTAGTGGCTACACCTTC
>-|-|TRBJ2-1|TRBV13
CASSLSGEQFF
TGTGCCAGCAGCTTATCAGGAGAGCAGTTCTTC
>-|TRBD2|TRBJ2-1|TRBV4-1
CASSQEGGGGASEQFF
TGCGCCAGCAGCCAAGAAGGGGGCGGGGGGGCCTCGGAGCAGTTCTTC
>-|TRBD1|TRBJ2-7|TRBV11-2
CASSLPGQGLYEQYF
TGTGCCAGCAGCTTACCGGGACAGGGCCTCTACGAGCAGTACTTC
>few|TRBD1|TRBJ2-7|TRBV6-1
CASSERQGGSYEQYF
TGTGCCAGCAGTGAAAGACAGGGGGGAAGCTACGAGCAGTACTTC
>once|-|TRBJ2-7|TRBV6-5
CASTPDSSYEQYF
TGTGCCAGCACTCCCGACAGCTCCTACGAGCAGTACTTC
>-|-|TRBJ1-5|TRBV6-4
CASSASGEANQPQHF
TGTGCCAGCAGTGCCTCGGGGGAGGCCAATCAGCCCCAGCATTTT
>-|-|TRBJ2-7|TRBV27
CASSLSMTVPTYEQYF
TGTGCCAGCAGTTTATCGATGACAGTCCCGACCTACGAGCAGTACTTC
>-|TRBD2|TRBJ2-1|TRBV4-1
CATGLAGSHEQFF
TGCGCCACCGGACTAGCGGGTTCCCATGAGCAGTTCTTC
>-|TRBD2|TRBJ2-1|TRBV19
CASSITSGRAVEQFF
TGTGCCAGTAGTATTACTAGCGGGAGGGCCGTTGAGCAGTTCTTC
>-|-|TRBJ1-5|TRBV6-1
CASSESRSYSNQPQHF
TGTGCCAGCAGTGAGAGCCGGTCCTATAGCAATCAGCCCCAGCATTTT